A selection of T cell receptor beta chains follows, all from one sample in a study of blood T cell repertoires in COVID-19. Libraries were prepared by immunoSEQ multiplex PCR; TCRdb keeps only in-frame clonotypes and omits some of them. The sample records over 100,000 clones, roughly 90% being singletons. The sequenced material came from peripheral blood. The receptor source for this set is a man between 35 and 55 years old with acute or convalescent COVID-19. The CDR3 runs from the conserved cysteine through the conserved F or W. Each record gives: J gene, V gene, CDR3 length, CDR3 protein.

J gene: TRBJ1-5; V gene: TRBV5-6; CDR3 length: 15; CDR3 protein: CASSWGQGNNQPQHF
J gene: TRBJ2-1; V gene: TRBV6-5; CDR3 length: 15; CDR3 protein: CASSRSGSPSNEQFF
J gene: TRBJ1-6; V gene: TRBV6-5; CDR3 length: 14; CDR3 protein: CASTPGQLNSPLHF
J gene: TRBJ2-1; V gene: TRBV10-3; CDR3 length: 15; CDR3 protein: CAIGDRGISGNEQFF
J gene: TRBJ1-1; V gene: TRBV30; CDR3 length: 14; CDR3 protein: CAWRPRGLNTEAFF
J gene: TRBJ1-5; V gene: TRBV12-5; CDR3 length: 14; CDR3 protein: CASVPDRGRQPQHF
J gene: TRBJ1-2; V gene: TRBV6-1; CDR3 length: 14; CDR3 protein: CASSEAQGAYGYTF
J gene: TRBJ1-5; V gene: TRBV12-5; CDR3 length: 13; CDR3 protein: CASALEGNQPQHF
J gene: TRBJ2-2; V gene: TRBV6-2/TRBV6-3; CDR3 length: 15; CDR3 protein: CASSYTSGSAGELFF
J gene: TRBJ1-1; V gene: TRBV5-1; CDR3 length: 15; CDR3 protein: CASSLSQGRNTEAFF
J gene: TRBJ2-7; V gene: TRBV13; CDR3 length: 13; CDR3 protein: CASSSGLGYEQYF
J gene: TRBJ2-2; V gene: TRBV5-6; CDR3 length: 14; CDR3 protein: CASSAGTPSGKLFF
J gene: TRBJ1-1; V gene: TRBV6-6; CDR3 length: 15; CDR3 protein: CASSFGESRGTEAFF
J gene: TRBJ2-5; V gene: TRBV2; CDR3 length: 13; CDR3 protein: CASSRGELETQYF
J gene: TRBJ2-7; V gene: TRBV4-1; CDR3 length: 16; CDR3 protein: CASSQAGGTSSYEQYF
J gene: TRBJ2-7; V gene: TRBV30; CDR3 length: 16; CDR3 protein: CACHNSGTSGSYEQYF
J gene: TRBJ1-5; V gene: TRBV11-2; CDR3 length: 15; CDR3 protein: CASSLSGHENQPQHF
J gene: TRBJ2-1; V gene: TRBV11-3; CDR3 length: 13; CDR3 protein: CASSARTSNEQFF
J gene: TRBJ2-1; V gene: TRBV11-2; CDR3 length: 13; CDR3 protein: CASSHIGSVWQFF
J gene: TRBJ1-1; V gene: TRBV5-1; CDR3 length: 16; CDR3 protein: CASSEIGTGLRTEAFF
J gene: TRBJ2-5; V gene: TRBV7-8; CDR3 length: 16; CDR3 protein: CASSPGRLAGEETQYF
J gene: TRBJ2-1; V gene: TRBV7-6; CDR3 length: 17; CDR3 protein: CASSLETDGTGYNEQFF
J gene: TRBJ1-1; V gene: TRBV5-4; CDR3 length: 14; CDR3 protein: CASSLGRGFPEAFF
J gene: TRBJ1-2; V gene: TRBV7-2; CDR3 length: 13; CDR3 protein: CASSAQPDYGYTF
J gene: TRBJ2-5; V gene: TRBV6-2/TRBV6-3; CDR3 length: 16; CDR3 protein: CASSPFGGGDEETQYF
J gene: TRBJ1-1; V gene: TRBV7-8; CDR3 length: 15; CDR3 protein: CASSLVGGANTEAFF
J gene: TRBJ1-4; V gene: TRBV9; CDR3 length: 15; CDR3 protein: CASSPSNTVGEKLFF
J gene: TRBJ1-3; V gene: TRBV20-1; CDR3 length: 13; CDR3 protein: CSASDSSGNTIYF
J gene: TRBJ2-2; V gene: TRBV7-2; CDR3 length: 16; CDR3 protein: CASSFFRDRDTGELFF
J gene: TRBJ2-7; V gene: TRBV19; CDR3 length: 15; CDR3 protein: CASSILGTSGVEQYF
J gene: TRBJ1-5; V gene: TRBV12-5; CDR3 length: 14; CDR3 protein: CASGFGHPEEPQHF
J gene: TRBJ1-5; V gene: TRBV7-2; CDR3 length: 15; CDR3 protein: CASSEKGGSNQPQHF
J gene: TRBJ1-2; V gene: TRBV30; CDR3 length: 13; CDR3 protein: CAWSVRTLYGYTF
J gene: TRBJ2-5; V gene: TRBV13; CDR3 length: 17; CDR3 protein: CASSLRTSGGRRETQYF
J gene: TRBJ1-1; V gene: TRBV11-3; CDR3 length: 13; CDR3 protein: CASSSTGNTEAFF